The sequence of this TCR beta chain was determined in a study of blood T cell repertoires in COVID-19. Study in general: In each case, the material was cDNA or gDNA derived from T cells, B-cell-depleted T cells, or PBMCs.

The CDR3 has 13 residues. V was clipped by 6 bases and J by 0 bases, with 9 bases between them. As originally analysed: Cell counts per sample came from amplifying reference gene primers. Measured with immunoSEQ multiplex PCR; TCRdb has only the in-frame clones, and not every one. The V and J calls and clone size come from that table; D and trimming were worked out from the DNA. The table has about 27,000 clones, about 90% seen once. The gene calls are TRBV12-3 or TRBV12-4 and TRBJ2-7, with unresolved D. Sample: peripheral blood. The clonotype was recovered from a human donor in a cohort sampled during active COVID-19. The CDR3 loop reads CASSPHSSYEQYF. CDR3 sequence (DNA): TGTGCCAGCAGCCCTCACTCCTCCTACGAGCAGTACTTC.